This T cell receptor (beta chain) was obtained from a study of T-cell memory formation after mild COVID-19 (dated by TCRdb to about 2021). Broadly, across the study: TCR sequence clusters from the two donors were largely donor specific. The cohort was made up of two young adult volunteers, one female and one male, who were previously healthy. In two donors, T-cell clones that expanded and contracted after mild COVID-19 were tracked by sequencing TCRalpha and TCRbeta repertoires over time. General findings and caveats noted by the study authors: The study covered only a couple of mild cases, and larger cohorts including severe cases with pre-infection samples were considered necessary. From day 15 to 85, contracting clones showed balanced CD4/CD8 phenotypes, whereas a second wave of clones that expanded from day 15 to 37 leaned towards CD4+. Contracting CD4+ clones were located mainly in the CM and EM memory subsets, whereas CD8+ clones were found to be enriched in EMRA. The second-wave clones that peaked on day 37 were not confirmed to be SARS-CoV-2 specific. Some responding clones were detected in pre-infection memory, which suggested that pre-existing cross-reactive memory T cells had joined the SARS-CoV-2 response.

Ficoll-Paque density gradient centrifugation was used to isolate PBMCs. From the cysteine up to the phenylalanine, the CDR3 has a length of 16 residues. This entry keeps only the CDR3 DNA: 48 bases, framed from base 1. For CDR1 and CDR2, the germline V gene (reference sequence) lists DFQATT and SNEGSKA. Ends trimmed: V by 4 bases, J by 4 bases; bases unmatched to a gene: 12. To note about this clonotype: What this receptor recognizes is not known. No much larger clonotype is one base removed from it; base qualities were not supplied.

The reads were generated on an Illumina NovaSeq 6000. cDNA libraries for TCRalpha and TCRbeta were prepared by 5'RACE using constant-segment primers, with sample barcodes and unique molecular identifiers added. Trizol reagent was used to extract RNA from every sample. Library amplification was performed in two PCR steps, and a second sample barcode and Illumina TruSeq adapters were introduced in the second step. Sequencing of libraries was performed on an Illumina NovaSeq with 2 x 150 bp paired-end reads. Per the original workflow: The reads were demultiplexed and collapsed into UMI-guided consensus sequences using migec v1.2.7. With mixcr v2.1.11, UMI consensuses were aligned to TRA and TRB V and J templates and assembled into clonotypes. Clonotypes were classified as expanded or contracted when called significant by both edgeR and NoisET, with noise models trained on biological replicates. For edgeR calls, the cutoffs were a false discovery rate-adjusted p below 0.01 and a log2 fold-change threshold of 1. As an exploratory analysis of dynamics, PCA with hierarchical clustering was applied to max-normalized trajectories of the 1000 most abundant clonotypes. The CD4 or CD8 phenotype of responding clones was assigned using the separately sequenced CD4+ and CD8+ repertoires. The public reads were quality trimmed at Q25 with fastp and then assembled into clones with MiXCR by TCRdb, keeping productive beta chains. Each entry is one CDR3 protein sequence, shown with its most common DNA and genes. The V and J calls follow TCRdb's processing rather than the paper's. The sample table shows a few hundred thousand distinct CDR3 sequences, and about 20% are seen once. The ten largest clonotypes hold approximately 8.4% of the sample.

The specimen was PBMCs or a T cell subset sorted from them (not recorded which). The chain is encoded by TRBV20-1 joined to TRBJ1-4, with 7 bases in between that match TRBD1. This TCR was sampled from an adult woman who had mild COVID-19 (a few samples of this study predate the infection). The sample titles of this study are shuffled in the database, so cell type and time point are left out; the donor was told from shared clones. CDR3 region: CSATTGQLNGNEKLFF. The DNA is TGCAGTGCTACCACGGGACAGCTTAATGGTAATGAAAAACTGTTTTTT.